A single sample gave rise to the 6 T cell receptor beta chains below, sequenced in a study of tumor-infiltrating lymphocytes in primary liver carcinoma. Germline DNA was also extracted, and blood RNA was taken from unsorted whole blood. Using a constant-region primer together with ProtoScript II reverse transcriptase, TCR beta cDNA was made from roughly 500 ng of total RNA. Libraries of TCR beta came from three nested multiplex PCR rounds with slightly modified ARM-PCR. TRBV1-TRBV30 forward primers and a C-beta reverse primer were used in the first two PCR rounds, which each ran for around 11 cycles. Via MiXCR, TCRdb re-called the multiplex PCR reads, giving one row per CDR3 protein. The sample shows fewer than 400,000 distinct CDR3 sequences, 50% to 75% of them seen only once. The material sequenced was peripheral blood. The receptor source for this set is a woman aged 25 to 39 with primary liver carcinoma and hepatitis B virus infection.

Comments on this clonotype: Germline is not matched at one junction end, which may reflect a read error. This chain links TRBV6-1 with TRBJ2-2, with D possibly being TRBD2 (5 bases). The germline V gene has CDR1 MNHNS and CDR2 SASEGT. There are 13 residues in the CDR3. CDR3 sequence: CAGREYFTGKLFF. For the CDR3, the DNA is TGTGCCGGAAGGGAATACTTCACCGGGAAGCTGTTTTTT.

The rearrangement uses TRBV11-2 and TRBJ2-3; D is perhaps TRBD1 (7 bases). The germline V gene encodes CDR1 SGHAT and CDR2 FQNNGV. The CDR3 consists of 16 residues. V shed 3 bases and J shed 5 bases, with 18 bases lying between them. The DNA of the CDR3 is TGTGCCAGCAGCTTGGGGGGACAGAGGTCCATAGATACGCAGTATTTT. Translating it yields CASSLGGQRSIDTQYF.

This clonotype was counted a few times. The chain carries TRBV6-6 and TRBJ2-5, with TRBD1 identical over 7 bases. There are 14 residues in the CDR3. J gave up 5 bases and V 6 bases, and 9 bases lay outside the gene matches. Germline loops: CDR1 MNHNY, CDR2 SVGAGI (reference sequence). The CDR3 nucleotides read TGTGCCAGCAGCGAGGGGGCATCCGTTGAGACCCAGTACTTC. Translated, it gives CASSEGASVETQYF.

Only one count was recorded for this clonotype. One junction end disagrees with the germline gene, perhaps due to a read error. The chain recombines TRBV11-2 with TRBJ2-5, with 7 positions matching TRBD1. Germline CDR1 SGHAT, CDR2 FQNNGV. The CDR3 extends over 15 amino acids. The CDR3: CTSSLYQGDQETQYF. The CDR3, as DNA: TGTACCAGCAGCTTATACCAGGGGGACCAAGAGACCCAGTACTTC.

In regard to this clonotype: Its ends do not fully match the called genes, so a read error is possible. CDR3 amino acids: CTSSSSRQRRIQYF. The DNA for the CDR3 is TGTACCAGCAGCTCCTCACGACAGAGACGGATTCAGTATTTC. The chain has TRBV11-3 and TRBJ2-4, with D possibly being TRBD1 (5 bases). The CDR3 contains 14 residues. CDR1 SGHNT and CDR2 YENEEA come from the germline V gene.

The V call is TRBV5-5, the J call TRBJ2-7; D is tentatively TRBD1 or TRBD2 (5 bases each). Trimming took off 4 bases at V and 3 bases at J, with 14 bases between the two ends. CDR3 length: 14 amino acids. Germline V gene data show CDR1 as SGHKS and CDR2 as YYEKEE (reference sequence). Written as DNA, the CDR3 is TGTGCCAGCAGCCGAGTGGGACCGAGCTACGAGCAGTACTTC. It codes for CASSRVGPSYEQYF.